Below, one T cell receptor beta chain is given with its context. Its antigen is undetermined. The sample comes from a study of cytomegalovirus exposure and HLA in healthy donors. Notes on the study in general: A few CMV-associated chains proved CMV antigen-specific in vitro. Sequencing had likely introduced a cluster of highly shared sequence variants as an artifact. According to an earlier analysis, most TCR beta V segments yielded productive rearrangements about 90% or about 30% of the time.

Amplification used 60 Vbeta primers and 13 Jbeta primers. The data were produced by immunoSEQ multiplex PCR, yet TCRdb's version contains in-frame clones alone and is incomplete. The table has under 200,000 clones, 80% to 90% seen once. Specimen: PBMCs. The sequence was obtained from a man between 18 and 35 years old in good health and CMV-seropositive.

This CDR3 reads CASSLAGVNEQFF. In nucleotides, the CDR3 is TGTGCCAGCAGCTTGGCAGGGGTCAATGAGCAGTTCTTC. This rearrangement joins TRBV5-4 to TRBJ2-1; tentative D call: TRBD1 (6 bases). The germline CDR1 and CDR2 sequences are SGHNT and YYREEE (reference sequence). This CDR3 contains 13 residues. Between the trimmed V and J ends, which lost 0 bases and 6 bases, there was a span of 7 bases.